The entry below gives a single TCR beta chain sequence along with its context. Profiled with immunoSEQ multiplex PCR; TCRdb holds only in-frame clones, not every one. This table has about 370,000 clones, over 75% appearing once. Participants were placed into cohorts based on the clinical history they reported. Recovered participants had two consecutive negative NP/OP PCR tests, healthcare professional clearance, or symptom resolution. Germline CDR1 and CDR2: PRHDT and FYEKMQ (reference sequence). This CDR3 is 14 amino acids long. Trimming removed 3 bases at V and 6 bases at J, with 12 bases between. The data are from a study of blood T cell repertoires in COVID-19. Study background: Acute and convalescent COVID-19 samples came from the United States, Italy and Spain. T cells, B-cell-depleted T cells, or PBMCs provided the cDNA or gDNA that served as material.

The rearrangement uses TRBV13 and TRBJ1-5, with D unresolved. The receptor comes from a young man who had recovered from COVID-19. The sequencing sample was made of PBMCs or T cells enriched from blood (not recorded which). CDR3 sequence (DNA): TGTGCCAGCAGCTTCCGGGGAGGCGGTCAGCCCCAGCATTTT. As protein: CASSFRGGGQPQHF.